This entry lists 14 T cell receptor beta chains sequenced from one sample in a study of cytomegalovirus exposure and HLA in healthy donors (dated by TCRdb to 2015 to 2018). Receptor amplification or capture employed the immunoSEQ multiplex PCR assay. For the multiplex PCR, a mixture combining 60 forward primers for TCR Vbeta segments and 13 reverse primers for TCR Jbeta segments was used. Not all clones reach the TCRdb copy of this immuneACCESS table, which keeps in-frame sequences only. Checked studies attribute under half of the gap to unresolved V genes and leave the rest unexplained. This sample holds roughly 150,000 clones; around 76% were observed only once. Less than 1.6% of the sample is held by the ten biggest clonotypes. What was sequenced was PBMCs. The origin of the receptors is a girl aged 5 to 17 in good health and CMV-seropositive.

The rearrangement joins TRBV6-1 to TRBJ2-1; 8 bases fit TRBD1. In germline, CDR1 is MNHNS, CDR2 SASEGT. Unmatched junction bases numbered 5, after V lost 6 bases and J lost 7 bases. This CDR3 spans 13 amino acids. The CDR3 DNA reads TGTGCCAGCAGACCGGGACAGGTGAATGAGCAGTTCTTC. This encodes CASRPGQVNEQFF.

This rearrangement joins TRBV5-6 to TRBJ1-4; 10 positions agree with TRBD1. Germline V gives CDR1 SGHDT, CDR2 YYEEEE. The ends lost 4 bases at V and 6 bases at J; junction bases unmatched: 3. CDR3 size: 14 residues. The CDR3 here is CASSLGTGDEKLFF. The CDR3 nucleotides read TGTGCCAGCAGCCTGGGGACAGGGGATGAAAAACTGTTTTTT.

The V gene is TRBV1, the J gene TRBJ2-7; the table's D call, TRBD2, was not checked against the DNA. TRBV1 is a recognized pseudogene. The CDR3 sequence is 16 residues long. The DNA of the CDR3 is TGCACCAGCAGCCAAGTGAGCGGGGGACCAAACTACGAGCAGTACTTC. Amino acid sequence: CTSSQVSGGPNYEQYF.

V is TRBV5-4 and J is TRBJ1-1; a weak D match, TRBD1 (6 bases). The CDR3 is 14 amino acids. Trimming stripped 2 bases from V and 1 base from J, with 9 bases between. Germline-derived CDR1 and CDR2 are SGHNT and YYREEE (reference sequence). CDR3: CASSLMGQNTEAFF. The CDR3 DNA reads TGTGCCAGCAGCTTAATGGGACAGAACACTGAAGCTTTCTTT. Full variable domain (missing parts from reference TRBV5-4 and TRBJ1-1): ETGVTQSPTHLIKTRGQQVTLRCSSQSGHNTVSWYQQALGQGPQFIFQYYREEENGRGNFPPRFSGLQFPNYSSELNVNALELDDSALYLCASSLMGQNTEAFFGQGTRLTVV.

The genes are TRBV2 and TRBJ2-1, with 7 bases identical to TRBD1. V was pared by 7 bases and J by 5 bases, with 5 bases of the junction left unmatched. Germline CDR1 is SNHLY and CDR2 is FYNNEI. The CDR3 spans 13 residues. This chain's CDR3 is CASTRDRDNEQFF. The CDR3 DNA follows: TGTGCCAGCACCAGAGACAGGGACAATGAGCAGTTCTTC.

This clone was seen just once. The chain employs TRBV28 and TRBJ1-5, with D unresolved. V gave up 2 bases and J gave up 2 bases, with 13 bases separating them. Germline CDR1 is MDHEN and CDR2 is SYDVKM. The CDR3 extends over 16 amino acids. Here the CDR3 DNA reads TGTGCCAGCAGTTTAAACGTCGGGAATGGCAATCAGCCCCAGCATTTT. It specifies CASSLNVGNGNQPQHF.

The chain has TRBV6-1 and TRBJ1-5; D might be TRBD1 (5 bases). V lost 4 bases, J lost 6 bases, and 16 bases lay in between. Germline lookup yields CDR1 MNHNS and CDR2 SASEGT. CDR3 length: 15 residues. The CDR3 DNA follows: TGTGCCAGCAGTGGTAAGACAGTCGATAGTCAGCCCCAGCATTTT. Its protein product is CASSGKTVDSQPQHF.

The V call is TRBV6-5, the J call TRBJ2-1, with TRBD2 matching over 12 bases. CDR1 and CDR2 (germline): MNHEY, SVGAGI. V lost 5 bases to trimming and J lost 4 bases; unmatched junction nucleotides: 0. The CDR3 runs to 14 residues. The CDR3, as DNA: TGTGCCAGCAGTCTAGCGGGGGGGTACAATGAGCAGTTCTTC. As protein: CASSLAGGYNEQFF.

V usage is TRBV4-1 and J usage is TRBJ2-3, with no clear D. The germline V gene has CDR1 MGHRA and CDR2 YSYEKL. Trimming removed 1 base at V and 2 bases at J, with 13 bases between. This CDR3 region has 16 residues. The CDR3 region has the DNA TGCGCCAGCAGCCAAGGAGTAGTAAGCCCCACAGATACGCAGTATTTT. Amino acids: CASSQGVVSPTDTQYF.

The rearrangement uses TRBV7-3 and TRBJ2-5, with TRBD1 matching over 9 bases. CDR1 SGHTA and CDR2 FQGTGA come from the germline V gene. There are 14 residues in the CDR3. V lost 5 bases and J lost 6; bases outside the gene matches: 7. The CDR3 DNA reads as TGTGCCAGCAGCCCCGGACAGGGGTGGAAGACCCAGTACTTC. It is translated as CASSPGQGWKTQYF. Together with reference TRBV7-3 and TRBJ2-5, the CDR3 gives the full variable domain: GAGVSQTPSNKVTEKGKYVELRCDPISGHTALYWYRQSLGQGPEFLIYFQGTGAADDSGLPNDRFFAVRPEGSVSTLKIQRTERGDSAVYLCASSPGQGWKTQYFGPGTRLLVL.

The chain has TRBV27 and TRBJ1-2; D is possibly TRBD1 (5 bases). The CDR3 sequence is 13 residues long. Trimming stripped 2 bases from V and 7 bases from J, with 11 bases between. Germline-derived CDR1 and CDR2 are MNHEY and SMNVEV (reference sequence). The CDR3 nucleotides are TGTGCCAGCAGTTTACTTCTCCAGGGTGGCTACACCTTC. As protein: CASSLLLQGGYTF.

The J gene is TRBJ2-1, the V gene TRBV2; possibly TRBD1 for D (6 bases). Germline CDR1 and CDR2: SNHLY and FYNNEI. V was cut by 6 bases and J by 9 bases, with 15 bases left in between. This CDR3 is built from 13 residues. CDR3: CASSVKGDLEQFF. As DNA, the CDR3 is TGTGCCAGCAGCGTCAAGGGGGATCTTGAGCAGTTCTTC.

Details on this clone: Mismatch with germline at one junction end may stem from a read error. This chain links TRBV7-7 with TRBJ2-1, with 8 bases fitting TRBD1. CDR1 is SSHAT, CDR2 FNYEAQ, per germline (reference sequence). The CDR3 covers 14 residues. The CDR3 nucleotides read TGTGCTAGCAGCGCCGGACAGGGCCCCGCAGAGCAGTTCTTC. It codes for CASSAGQGPAEQFF.

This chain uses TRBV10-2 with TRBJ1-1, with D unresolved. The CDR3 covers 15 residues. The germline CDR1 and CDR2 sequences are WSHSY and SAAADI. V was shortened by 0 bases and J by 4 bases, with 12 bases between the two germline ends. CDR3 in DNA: TGCGCCAGCAGTGAGTCGGATGAGGGAGGCACTGAAGCTTTCTTT. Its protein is CASSESDEGGTEAFF.